Each of the 15 T cell receptor beta chains below was sequenced from the same sample in a study of T cells in Graves' hyperthyroidism and ophthalmopathy. The source material, RNA transcripts, was used to amplify TCR beta CDR3 regions. Using the HTBI primer set, a first-round RT-PCR was run on the TCR CDR3. MiXCR, run by TCRdb on the multiplex PCR reads, gives a single entry per CDR3 protein. In the table there are around 660,000 distinct CDR3 sequences, over 40% of which are singletons. The sample taken for sequencing was peripheral blood or thyroid tissue (not recorded which). These TCRs come from an adult man with Graves' disease, either hyperthyroidism or ophthalmopathy (not recorded which).

At least ten counts were recorded for this clonotype. The chain carries TRBV2 and TRBJ2-5, with 7 bases identical to TRBD1. Germline CDR1 is SNHLY and CDR2 is FYNNEI. J was trimmed by 3 bases and V by 7 bases; bases with no gene match: 5. The CDR3 sequence is 13 residues long. Written as DNA, the CDR3 is TGTGCCAGCATCGGGACAGCCAAAGAGACCCAGTACTTC. The encoded protein is CASIGTAKETQYF.

There are many counts of this clonotype. This chain uses TRBV7-9 with TRBJ1-2; D is uncertain. Trimming removed 5 bases from V and 8 bases from J, with 12 bases in between. CDR3 size: 12 residues. Germline-derived CDR1 and CDR2 are SEHNR and FQNEAQ (reference sequence). CDR3 loop: CASSITDLGYTF. Written as DNA, the CDR3 is TGTGCCAGCAGCATAACAGATCTGGGCTACACCTTC.

This clonotype showed up just a few times. The CDR3 region has the DNA TGTGCCAGCAGACCCGCCGGGACAGGGGTGGGGGAGCTGTTTTTT. Translated, it gives CASRPAGTGVGELFF. The chain is built from TRBV13 and TRBJ2-2, with TRBD1 matching over 10 bases. The CDR3 has 15 amino acids. CDR1 and CDR2 (germline): PRHDT, FYEKMQ (reference sequence). V shed 6 bases and J 8 bases; nucleotides not matched to a gene: 9.

Ten or more counts support this clonotype. This chain uses TRBV29-1 with TRBJ2-2, with TRBD2 matching 12 bases. The germline gives CDR1 SQVTM, CDR2 ANQGSEA. The CDR3 is made up of 15 amino acids. Trimming removed 3 bases from V and 6 bases from J; junction bases left unmatched: 5. CDR3 DNA: TGCAGCGTTGACCTAGCGGGAGGGCGTCCCGGGGAGCTGTTTTTT. Translated: CSVDLAGGRPGELFF.

Points on this clonotype: A read error may account for a junction end that differs from germline. The chain has TRBV7-9 and TRBJ2-7, with TRBD2 identical over 11 bases. The length of the CDR3 is 16 residues. CDR1 is SEHNR and CDR2 is FQNEAQ in the germline V gene (reference sequence). CDR3 nucleotides: TGTGCCAGCAGTGTGAGTCTAGCGGGGGGTACCTACGAGCAGTACTTT. Translation gives CASSVSLAGGTYEQYF.

V usage is TRBV2 and J usage is TRBJ1-4; 7 bases fit TRBD1. The length of the CDR3 is 11 residues. Germline V gives CDR1 SNHLY, CDR2 FYNNEI. CDR3 sequence (DNA): TGTGACAGGGGAGGTGGAGAAAAACTGTTTTTT. It yields the protein CDRGGGEKLFF.

This clonotype was picked up a small number of times. The rearrangement uses TRBV9 and TRBJ2-7; TRBD1 might be the D (5 bases). The V and J ends lost 6 bases and 0 bases respectively, with 19 bases between them. From germline, CDR1 is SGDLS and CDR2 YYNGEE. The CDR3 spans 16 residues. The CDR3 sequence is CASTFPRQSLSYEQYF. Written as DNA, the CDR3 is TGTGCCAGCACCTTCCCTCGACAGTCCCTCTCCTACGAGCAGTACTTC.

This clonotype was recorded once. CDR3 sequence: CSASSLGYSNQPQHF. The CDR3 nucleotides are TGCAGTGCTAGCAGCTTGGGTTACAGCAATCAGCCCCAGCATTTT. This sequence joins TRBV20-1 and TRBJ1-5, with D unresolved. The ends were cut back, 3 bases at V and 1 base at J, with 13 bases in the middle. Germline V gene data show CDR1 as DFQATT and CDR2 as SNEGSKA (reference sequence). The CDR3 runs to 15 residues.

The V and J genes are TRBV29-1 and TRBJ2-7, with TRBD1 matching over 11 bases. Losses at the gene ends were 4 bases for V and 2 bases for J; bases not matched to a gene: 4. The CDR3 covers 14 residues. Germline CDR1 and CDR2: SQVTM and ANQGSEA. The CDR3 sequence: CSVVRDRGTYEQYF. As DNA, the CDR3 is TGCAGCGTTGTCCGGGACAGGGGGACCTACGAGCAGTACTTC.

This clonotype was counted only a few times. The chain uses TRBV7-9 and TRBJ1-2; D gene uncertain. The V and J ends lost 5 bases and 2 bases respectively, with 15 bases between them. Germline V gene sequence: CDR1 SEHNR, CDR2 FQNEAQ (reference sequence). This CDR3 is built from 15 residues. The CDR3 bases are TGTGCCAGCAGCCCCTACCGTGGACCAAACTATGGCTACACCTTC. Its translation: CASSPYRGPNYGYTF.

This clonotype has at least ten counts. This chain uses TRBV6-6 with TRBJ2-5, with a possible D match to TRBD1 (5 bases). Germline V gene data show CDR1 as MNHNY and CDR2 as SVGAGI (reference sequence). Trimming removed 0 bases at V and 2 bases at J, with 7 bases between. The length of the CDR3 is 14 residues. CDR3 loop: CASSYSQGQETQYF. The CDR3 coding sequence is TGTGCCAGCAGTTACTCGCAGGGACAAGAGACCCAGTACTTC.

V is TRBV20-1 and J is TRBJ1-1; D uncertain. The length of the CDR3 is 14 residues. V lost 3 bases to trimming and J lost 1 base, with 12 bases between them. Germline V lookup: CDR1 DFQATT, CDR2 SNEGSKA (reference sequence). This chain's CDR3 is CSASMGKRNTEAFF. The CDR3 nucleotides read TGCAGTGCTAGTATGGGAAAGAGGAACACTGAAGCTTTCTTT.

In regard to this clonotype: The junction departs from germline at one end; a sequencing error may be responsible. The V call is TRBV10-3, the J call TRBJ1-4; D unresolved. Germline lookup yields CDR1 ENHRY and CDR2 SYGVKD. This CDR3 contains 15 residues. Here the CDR3 reads CASSYSPALNEKLFF. The CDR3 region has the DNA TGTGCCAGCAGTTACTCGCCGGCCCTTAATGAAAAACTGTTTTTT.

Only a few counts were recorded for this clonotype. The chain employs TRBV7-9 and TRBJ2-7; 9 positions agree with TRBD2. CDR1 and CDR2 (germline): SEHNR, FQNEAQ (reference sequence). CDR3 length equals 15 residues. With V trimmed by 3 bases and J by 2 bases, 5 bases remained unmatched. The CDR3 sequence is CASSLAPSGAYEQYF. The CDR3 DNA sequence: TGTGCCAGCAGCTTGGCCCCTAGCGGGGCCTACGAGCAGTACTTC. Full variable domain (rest looked up from reference TRBV7-9 and TRBJ2-7): DTGVSQNPRHKITKRGQNVTFRCDPISEHNRLYWYRQTLGQGPEFLTYFQNEAQLEKSRLLSDRFSAERPKGSFSTLEIQRTEQGDSAMYLCASSLAPSGAYEQYFGPGTRLTVT.

Of note for this clonotype: At one end, the junction sequence differs from germline, possibly due to a read error. J is TRBJ1-1 and V is TRBV19; no clear D gene. Per the germline V gene, CDR1 is LNHDA and CDR2 is SQIVND (reference sequence). This CDR3 is built from 14 residues. The CDR3 region is CASSIAAVGTQAFF. The CDR3, as DNA: TGTGCCAGTAGTATAGCGGCAGTGGGCACTCAAGCTTTCTTT.